One sample yielded the 16 T cell receptor beta chains listed below, sequenced in a study of cytomegalovirus exposure and HLA in healthy donors. Sequencing was performed with immunoSEQ multiplex PCR; in TCRdb, only in-frame clones are kept and a portion is missing. The profile shows 65,000 to 75,000 clones, around 93% of them singletons. Source material: PBMCs. All receptors derive from a man in his late teens or twenties in good health and CMV-seropositive.

The chain recombines TRBV30 with TRBJ1-1; the D is unclear. The CDR3 loop spans 12 amino acids. CDR1 is GTSNPN, CDR2 SVGIG, per germline (reference sequence). V was shortened by 2 bases and J by 7 bases, with 11 bases between the two germline ends. CDR3 amino acids: CAWSLSNGEAFF. CDR3 bases: TGTGCCTGGAGTTTGAGTAACGGTGAAGCTTTCTTT.

V gene TRBV11-2 combines with J gene TRBJ1-2, with 11 positions matching TRBD1. J was trimmed by 8 bases and V by 7 bases; bases with no gene match: 12. The CDR3 is 15 amino acids. Germline V gene sequence: CDR1 SGHAT, CDR2 FQNNGV. The CDR3 DNA is TGTGCCAGCACAACCGCGGGACAGGGGGTTGGAGGCTACACCTTC. This sequence encodes CASTTAGQGVGGYTF.

CDR3 in DNA: TGTGCCAGTAGTATCAGCGGGCGGAGAGGGTACGAGCAGTACTTC. Translated: CASSISGRRGYEQYF. The J gene is TRBJ2-7, the V gene TRBV19; tentative D call: TRBD2 (6 bases). V lost 3 bases and J 4 bases, leaving 16 bases between the germline ends. The CDR3 has 15 amino acids. Germline CDR1 and CDR2: LNHDA and SQIVND (reference sequence).

The V gene is TRBV6-5, the J gene TRBJ2-7, with 11 positions matching TRBD2. CDR1 MNHEY and CDR2 SVGAGI come from the germline V gene. V trimming: 7 bases; J trimming: 3 bases; junction bases outside the gene matches: 8. The CDR3 sequence is 15 residues long. The CDR3 reads CASNRLAGRNYEQYF. CDR3 DNA: TGTGCCAGCAATAGACTAGCGGGAAGGAACTACGAGCAGTACTTC.

The chain joins TRBV30 to TRBJ2-2; 7 positions match TRBD2. The trim removed 8 bases at V and 1 base at J, leaving 7 bases unmatched. This CDR3 comprises 14 residues. CDR1 and CDR2 from the germline V gene are GTSNPN and SVGIG (reference sequence). In DNA, the CDR3 is TGTGCCGAATTAGCGGGTGGGAACACCGGGGAGCTGTTTTTT. This codes for CAELAGGNTGELFF.

J is TRBJ2-1 and V is TRBV2, with D perhaps TRBD2 (6 bases). V lost 5 bases and J lost 8, with 31 bases in between. Germline values: CDR1 SNHLY, CDR2 FYNNEI. The CDR3 length is 19 residues. CDR3: CASSSAPISLASWADEQFF. The CDR3 DNA sequence: TGTGCCAGCAGTTCCGCCCCTATTTCACTAGCATCTTGGGCGGATGAGCAGTTCTTC. The full variable domain, rest sourced from reference TRBV2 and TRBJ2-1, is EPEVTQTPSHQVTQMGQEVILRCVPISNHLYFYWYRQILGQKVEFLVSFYNNEISEKSEIFDDQFSVERPDGSNFTLKIRSTKLEDSAMYFCASSSAPISLASWADEQFFGPGTRLTVL.

The J gene is TRBJ1-5, the V gene TRBV5-5; D is possibly TRBD1 (5 bases). The germline V gene has CDR1 SGHKS and CDR2 YYEKEE (reference sequence). This CDR3 has 15 amino acids. Trimming shortened V by 1 base and J by 7 bases, and 15 bases separated the two germline ends. DNA of the CDR3: TGTGCCAGCAGCTTGATGATCGGGGGTGGACAGCCCCAGCATTTT. This codes for CASSLMIGGGQPQHF.

V usage is TRBV19 and J usage is TRBJ2-6; 8 bases line up with TRBD1. V was pared by 6 bases and J by 0 bases, with 4 bases of the junction left unmatched. The germline V gene has CDR1 LNHDA and CDR2 SQIVND (reference sequence). This CDR3 is 16 amino acids long. The CDR3 nucleotides read TGTGCCAGTAGGCCGACAGGGGACTCTGGGGCCAACGTCCTGACTTTC. It translates to CASRPTGDSGANVLTF. Variable domain in full (rest from reference TRBV19 and TRBJ2-6): DGGITQSPKYLFRKEGQNVTLSCEQNLNHDAMYWYRQDPGQGLRLIYYSQIVNDFQKGDIAEGYSVSREKKESFPLTVTSAQKNPTAFYLCASRPTGDSGANVLTFGAGSRLTVL.

This chain connects TRBV5-1 to TRBJ2-4; TRBD2 matches 8 bases. The V and J ends lost 3 bases and 8 bases, in that order; junction bases with no gene match: 13. The V gene's germline CDR1 is SGHRS and CDR2 YFSETQ. The CDR3 covers 16 residues. This CDR3 is CASSSGLARSRDIQYF. The CDR3 coding sequence is TGCGCCAGCAGCTCCGGACTAGCAAGATCTCGGGACATTCAGTACTTC.

The chain couples TRBV30 to TRBJ1-2, with 9 bases lining up with TRBD1. This CDR3 contains 13 residues. The junction had 4 bases not matched to a gene; V was cut back by 2 bases and J by 6 bases. Germline V gene sequence: CDR1 GTSNPN, CDR2 SVGIG (reference sequence). In DNA, the CDR3 is TGTGCCTGGAGTAGGGACAGGGCCGATGGCTACACCTTC. Protein: CAWSRDRADGYTF.

The chain employs TRBV7-6 and TRBJ2-1; 10 nucleotides align to TRBD2. J was trimmed by 2 bases and V by 0 bases; bases with no gene match: 1. The CDR3 consists of 16 residues. Germline-derived CDR1 and CDR2 are SGHVS and FNYEAQ. CDR3 nucleotide sequence: TGTGCCAGCAGCTTAGCGGGGACTAGCGCCTACAATGAGCAGTTCTTC. This translates into CASSLAGTSAYNEQFF.

This chain joins TRBV10-3 and TRBJ2-2; the D gene is possibly TRBD2 (5 bases). CDR3 size: 16 residues. Germline V gives CDR1 ENHRY, CDR2 SYGVKD. The V gene lost 3 bases and the J gene lost 3 bases, with 14 bases spanning the gap. CDR3 amino acids: CAISELRPGDTGELFF. The CDR3, as DNA: TGTGCCATCAGTGAACTTCGCCCCGGGGACACCGGGGAGCTGTTTTTT.

V usage is TRBV6-1 and J usage is TRBJ1-5, with unresolved D. CDR3 length equals 13 residues. CDR1 is MNHNS, CDR2 SASEGT, per germline. V was shortened by 2 bases and J by 5 bases, with 7 bases between the two germline ends. This chain's CDR3 is CASSERRDQPQHF. The CDR3 DNA reads as TGTGCCAGCAGTGAACGGAGGGATCAGCCCCAGCATTTT.

The chain couples TRBV5-4 to TRBJ2-1; TRBD2 aligns across 12 bases. The V gene's germline CDR1 is SGHNT and CDR2 YYREEE (reference sequence). The CDR3 runs to 15 residues. V lost 1 base, J lost 9 bases, and 5 bases stayed unmatched. Written as DNA, the CDR3 is TGTGCCAGCAGCTTGTCTAGCGGGAGGGCGAGTGAGCAGTTCTTC. It translates to CASSLSSGRASEQFF.

The chain links TRBV18 to TRBJ2-5; 12 nucleotides line up with TRBD1. Germline CDR1 reads KGHSH; CDR2 reads LQKENI. The CDR3 has 17 amino acids. V shed 3 bases and J 5 bases; nucleotides not matched to a gene: 10. CDR3 sequence (DNA): TGTGCCAGCTCACCCGGGACAGGGGGCTCCTTAGTGGAGACCCAGTACTTC. Protein: CASSPGTGGSLVETQYF.

The CDR3 coding sequence is TGCGCCAGCAGCCAAGAAAAGCCTTATGATGAGCAGTTCTTC. Translating it yields CASSQEKPYDEQFF. The chain couples TRBV4-1 to TRBJ2-1; D not resolved. The germline V and J ends were trimmed by 0 bases and 8 bases, with 11 bases remaining between them. CDR1 and CDR2 from the germline V gene are MGHRA and YSYEKL. The CDR3 length is 14 residues.